Each of the 14 T cell receptor beta chains below was sequenced from the same sample in a study of molecular identifiers for immune sequencing clone quantification. A single record per CDR3 protein comes from TCRdb applying MiXCR to the PCR reads. The table has 400,000 to 600,000 distinct CDR3 sequences, around a fifth seen once. Sequencing was performed on naive CD8+ T cells from blood, with Jurkat cell RNA spiked in. The subset here: FACS-sorted CD8+CD4-CCR7+CD45RA+ naive T cells. These TCRs come from a human donor in good health. Some libraries in this study had Jurkat cell RNA spiked in.

There are many counts of this clonotype. The gene calls are TRBV12-3 or TRBV12-4 and TRBJ2-7; 9 bases are a match to TRBD1. V shed 6 bases, J shed 3 bases, and the junction held 3 bases outside the gene matches. This CDR3 has 13 amino acids. In nucleotides, the CDR3 is TGTGCCAGCAGGAGACAGGGGGACTACGAGCAGTACTTC. Its protein is CASRRQGDYEQYF.

About this clonotype: A read error may be the cause here, since a much bigger clone is one base away. V usage is TRBV6-2 or TRBV6-3 and J usage is TRBJ1-5; 9 nucleotides line up with TRBD1. The CDR3 is 15 amino acids. The germline CDR1 and CDR2 sequences are MNHEY and SVGEGT. The chain's CDR3 is CASSPQGAPNQHQHF. In DNA form, the CDR3 reads TGTGCCAGCAGCCCACAGGGGGCTCCAAATCAGCACCAGCATTTT.

This clonotype showed up many times. The V and J genes are TRBV9 and TRBJ1-1; D might be TRBD1 (5 bases). The germline CDR1 and CDR2 sequences are SGDLS and YYNGEE. The CDR3 extends over 13 amino acids. Trimming left V 0 bases short and J 7 bases short, with 10 bases between. Here the CDR3 reads CASSVAVRGEAFF. The DNA of the CDR3 is TGTGCCAGCAGCGTAGCGGTAAGGGGTGAAGCTTTCTTT.

V usage is TRBV10-3 and J usage is TRBJ2-1, with 8 bases that match TRBD2. Germline V gene data show CDR1 as ENHRY and CDR2 as SYGVKD. After removal of 3 bases from V and 8 bases from J, the junction contained 6 bases not matched to a gene. The CDR3 has 14 residues. The CDR3 spells CAISDSGGRYEQFF. In nucleotides, the CDR3 is TGTGCCATCAGTGACAGCGGGGGCCGCTATGAGCAGTTCTTC.

Of note for this clonotype: A much more abundant neighbour one base away suggests this may be a read error. The chain is built from TRBV24-1 and TRBJ2-1; D possibly corresponds to TRBD1 (5 bases). Trimming pared 2 bases from V and 6 bases from J, leaving 13 bases between. The CDR3 is 15 residues long. Germline CDR1 and CDR2: KGHDR and SFDVKD. DNA of the CDR3: TGTGCCACCAGTGATTACCAAAGGGGTCGCAATGAGCAGTTCTTC. Residues: CATSDYQRGRNEQFF.

This clonotype was detected ten times or more. The rearrangement links TRBV28 to TRBJ2-7; D is unclear. CDR3 size: 14 residues. Trimming took 3 bases from V and 4 from J, leaving 13 bases between them. Per germline, CDR1 MDHEN and CDR2 SYDVKM. The CDR3 spells CASSFRSTWYEQYF. The CDR3 DNA reads as TGTGCCAGCAGTTTCCGTAGCACGTGGTACGAGCAGTACTTC.

This clonotype was detected many times. The rearrangement uses TRBV7-2 and TRBJ2-5, with TRBD2 matching 14 bases. This CDR3 has 14 amino acids. Looked up from germline, CDR1 is SGHTA and CDR2 is FQGNSA. The junction had 8 bases not matched to a gene; V was cut back by 10 bases and J by 7 bases. The CDR3 region has the DNA TGTGCCACCGCGACTAGCGGGAGGGCCTGGACCCAGTACTTC. Its translation: CATATSGRAWTQYF.

In regard to this clonotype: An end of the junction does not agree with germline; a read error may underlie this. This sequence joins TRBV25-1 and TRBJ1-4; D is perhaps TRBD1 (6 bases). Germline V lookup: CDR1 MGHDK, CDR2 SYGVNS. The CDR3 has 19 amino acids. The CDR3 sequence: CASSEYQATGGLSNERLFF. CDR3 DNA: TGTGCCAGCAGTGAATATCAAGCGACAGGAGGGCTGTCTAATGAAAGACTGTTTTTT.

This clonotype showed up many times. The chain joins TRBV27 to TRBJ2-7, with D perhaps matching TRBD2 (6 bases). Germline CDR1 MNHEY, CDR2 SMNVEV (reference sequence). CDR3 length equals 13 residues. V shed 5 bases and J shed 4 bases, with 12 bases lying between them. The CDR3, as DNA: TGTGCCAGCAGTCTGGGAGGCTTTTACGAGCAGTACTTC. The encoded protein is CASSLGGFYEQYF.

The sample holds a few counts of this clonotype. The gene calls are TRBV27 and TRBJ1-1; no reliable D call. Trimming pared 7 bases from V and 5 bases from J, leaving 14 bases between. This CDR3 contains 13 residues. The germline gives CDR1 MNHEY, CDR2 SMNVEV (reference sequence). CDR3 in amino acids: CASNERVETEAFF. The CDR3 coding sequence is TGTGCCAGCAATGAGAGAGTTGAAACTGAAGCTTTCTTT.

This clonotype was observed a handful of times. The chain combines TRBV15 with TRBJ2-1; TRBD2 matches at 8 bases. Germline values: CDR1 LNHNV, CDR2 YYDKDF (reference sequence). The CDR3 extends over 15 amino acids. With V trimmed by 8 bases and J by 3 bases, 9 bases remained unmatched. CDR3 residues: CATSAFGGVYNEQFF. Here the CDR3 DNA reads TGTGCCACCTCCGCTTTCGGGGGGGTCTACAATGAGCAGTTCTTC.

This clonotype appeared many times. The rearrangement links TRBV14 to TRBJ1-5; TRBD1 matches at 10 bases. The CDR3 length is 14 residues. Trimming removed 4 bases from V and 5 bases from J; junction bases left unmatched: 2. The germline V gene has CDR1 SGHDN and CDR2 FVKESK. CDR3 amino acids: CASSPTGGHQPQHF. The DNA for the CDR3 is TGTGCCAGCAGCCCGACAGGGGGCCATCAGCCCCAGCATTTT. Full variable domain (missing parts from reference TRBV14 and TRBJ1-5): EAGVTQFPSHSVIEKGQTVTLRCDPISGHDNLYWYRRVMGKEIKFLLHFVKESKQDESGMPNNRFLAERTGGTYSTLKVQPAELEDSGVYFCASSPTGGHQPQHFGDGTRLSIL.

This chain joins TRBV28 and TRBJ2-7; 12 bases are a match to TRBD2. The germline V gene encodes CDR1 MDHEN and CDR2 SYDVKM. The V segment lost 1 base and the J segment 4 bases; nucleotides outside the gene matches: 11. The CDR3 contains 18 residues. CDR3 sequence reads: CASSLYGRLAGGSYEQYF. The CDR3 nucleotides read TGTGCCAGCAGTTTATACGGGAGGCTAGCGGGAGGGAGTTACGAGCAGTACTTC.

With respect to this clonotype: A junction boundary mismatches the germline segment, possibly from a read error. This chain links TRBV12-3 or TRBV12-4 with TRBJ2-1, with 10 bases matching TRBD2. This CDR3 comprises 14 residues. The CDR3 sequence: CAGSFGTSANEQFF. For the CDR3, the DNA is TGTGCCGGCAGTTTCGGGACTAGCGCCAATGAGCAGTTCTTC.